This TCR beta chain was obtained from a study of T cell responses to AZD1222 COVID-19 vaccine. Study conclusions and caveats: The donor cohort was predominantly white British with a female majority, and clonal diversity may have been underestimated.

Germline CDR1 reads LGHDT; CDR2 reads YNNKEL (reference sequence). This CDR3 contains 19 residues. Losses at the gene ends were 3 bases for V and 3 bases for J; bases not matched to a gene: 17. A note on this clone: The antigen is undetermined.

Sequencing used immunoSEQ multiplex PCR; TCRdb keeps in-frame clones, though not all of them. The top ten clones hold 3% to 4% of a sample with some 150,000 clones, approximately 89% of them seen once. J is TRBJ2-3 and V is TRBV3-1 (or the pseudogene TRBV3-2); 8 bases line up with TRBD2. The source was peripheral blood, collected on day 0 of MenACWY control vaccination. This TCR derives from an adult in good health. The CDR3 DNA is TGTGCCAGCAGCCAGGAACCCCGAGGCGGGAGGTACCCGACAGATACGCAGTATTTT. Translation: CASSQEPRGGRYPTDTQYF.